This TCR beta chain comes out of a study of blood T cells in healthy people across ages (dated by TCRdb to between 2014 and 2017). Describing the broader study: Template switching captured roughly one uniquely barcoded TCR beta cDNA molecule per two T cells in model experiments. To track age-related changes in TCR beta repertoire diversity, the study relied on deep sequencing normalized with unique cDNA molecular identifiers. The donors were split into four age groups: young (average 16 years), middle-aged (39), aged (approximately 60) and long-lived (roughly 86). For two donors (one aged 18 to 29 and one aged 80 or older), the study analyzed two additional independent replicas of 1 million unique cDNA reads from the same blood draw. To avoid experimental bias, donors of different ages were distributed randomly across sequencing lanes. The full study reports these points: Conclusive comparison of naive and antigen-experienced compartments was prevented by the profiling of bulk unsorted PBMCs. Estimates of total diversity from one million sequenced T cells were regarded as lower bounds and underestimates. Compared with the aged group, the long-lived group had more naive CD4+ T cells, fewer expanded clones and increased TCR diversity, a pattern suggesting age selection. The percentage of naive T cells measured by flow cytometry correlated strongly with observed TCR beta diversity. Because the CMV infection status of the donors was unknown, age-related changes in expanded clonotypes may potentially have been confounded. As age increased, observed TCR beta diversity per million T cells dropped in a roughly linear way, and a significant reduction was already evident by age about 40.

Receptor libraries were prepared by 5' RACE. For sequencing, an Illumina HiSeq 2500 was employed. The second PCR ran for about 6 to 11 cycles and used a J-beta primer mix along with a sample-barcoded 5' primer. A template-switch 5' adaptor carrying 12 random nucleotides introduced a unique molecular identifier onto each TCR beta cDNA molecule. Each sample yielded at least 2.5 million CDR3-containing paired-end reads. The Mint cDNA synthesis kit, primed by a TRBC-specific oligonucleotide, was used to synthesize first-strand cDNA from all RNA. Following uracil-DNA glycosylase treatment, a first 18-cycle PCR with universal primers M1SS and BC2_uni_R was performed on all cDNA. On the study's bioinformatics: Each sample was normalized by randomly selecting 1 million high-quality reads, each carrying a distinct molecular identifier. Reads with shared molecular identifiers were discarded instead of being binned into consensus sequences. MiTCR, run with a Q25 quality threshold and the strictest error-elimination algorithm, handled CDR3 identification, clonotype clustering and error correction. A nonparametric unseen species model with Euler transformation was used to estimate a lower bound on total TCR beta diversity. The public reads were quality trimmed at Q25 with fastp and then assembled into clones with MiXCR by TCRdb, keeping productive beta chains. Rows merge per CDR3 protein into single entries with the most common DNA and genes. The V and J calls reflect TCRdb's pipeline rather than the authors' work. Present in this sample are just under 750,000 distinct CDR3 sequences, approximately 21% of which were seen just once. Of the sample, about 20% falls within the top ten clones.

The 39 donors, aged about 6 to 95 years, were systemically healthy Caucasian individuals from Russia. Roughly 9 milliliters of peripheral blood were drawn from each donor into EDTA-treated Vacutainer tubes. Ficoll-Paque density-gradient centrifugation was used to isolate PBMCs, with at least 7 million per sample. Trizol reagent was used to extract total RNA from the PBMCs, yielding at least 5.5 micrograms per sample. The percentages of naive CD45RAhigh/CD27high T cells were determined by flow cytometry on a PBMC aliquot from every donor. The junction carries 12 bases between V and J, which are trimmed by 0 bases and 4 bases respectively. Sequences MGHRA (CDR1) and YSYEKL (CDR2) are obtained from the germline V gene. The CDR3 contains 16 residues, cysteine and phenylalanine counted. The retained sequence is limited to the CDR3, 48 bases, with the frame set at the first base. In regard to this clonotype: No cognate antigen has been identified for it. No base quality values were provided; no much bigger clone lies one nucleotide off.

This receptor was identified in a man in his sixties or seventies in good health. The chain joins TRBV4-1 to TRBJ1-4, with no D gene named confidently. The sequencing sample was made of blood. CDR3 protein: CASSQDRSWGNEKLFF. The DNA is TGCGCCAGCAGCCAAGATAGGAGTTGGGGTAATGAAAAACTGTTTTTT.